This TCR beta chain was identified in a study of shared clonotypes between healthy human individuals. Germline V gene sequence: CDR1 MNHEY, CDR2 SVGAGI. The CDR3 is 13 amino acids. The trim removed 8 bases at V and 1 base at J, leaving 2 bases unmatched. Turning to this clone: Its target is unknown.

Study results and limitations: Memory subsets generally showed smaller estimated richness than naive subsets did.

The authors' processing: Quality scores were absent from the junction-only immunoSEQ sequences, so filtering differed. Sequencing used immunoSEQ multiplex PCR; TCRdb keeps in-frame clones, though not all of them. V, J and clone size were drawn from that table, and D and trimming were deduced from the DNA. Among some 2.3 million clones, approximately 93% were seen once, and the ten largest hold under 0.45%. The chain links TRBV6-5 to TRBJ2-5, with 9 bases lining up with TRBD2. The clonotype originates from a man younger than 30 in good health. Some clones in this sample may be carry-over from other donors' samples. Input material: naive CD4+ T cells from PBMCs. Subset specified: CD45RA+ positively selected. CDR3 sequence reads: CASVAGAQETQYF. Written as DNA, the CDR3 is TGTGCCAGCGTAGCGGGGGCCCAAGAGACCCAGTACTTC.